This T cell receptor beta chain is drawn from a study of Ad26.COV2.S vaccination and SARS-CoV-2 variants. V was shortened by 3 bases and J by 5 bases, with 15 bases between the two germline ends. CDR1 and CDR2 (germline): SGDLS, YYNGEE. The CDR3 has 15 amino acids. As for treatment: around 19 received Ad26.COV2.S at low or high dose, single or two shots; five or six received placebo; per-sample allocation not given. Sampling was performed 63 days after the first vaccine or placebo injection. This clone was seen a few times. Libraries were prepared by immunoSEQ multiplex PCR; TCRdb keeps only in-frame clonotypes and omits some of them. Of roughly 350,000 clones listed, roughly 87% are singletons.

The specimen was peripheral blood, collected in a trial of Ad26.COV2.S vaccine versus placebo. This TCR was recovered from a person between 18 and 60 years old who received the Ad26.COV2.S COVID-19 vaccine or a placebo. This rearrangement joins TRBV9 to TRBJ1-5; weak D call: TRBD1 (6 bases). The CDR3 sequence: CASSARGDAYQPQHF. The CDR3 DNA reads as TGTGCCAGCAGCGCAAGGGGGGACGCATATCAGCCCCAGCATTTT.